A single sample gave rise to the 11 T cell receptor beta chains below, sequenced in a study of T cells in Graves' hyperthyroidism and ophthalmopathy. RNA transcripts gave rise to amplified TCR beta CDR3 regions. The primer set for the first-round RT-PCR of the TCR CDR3 was HTBI. From the multiplex PCR reads, TCRdb called clonotypes with MiXCR, one entry per CDR3 protein. The sample includes about 640,000 distinct CDR3 sequences, roughly 15% of them seen just once. The specimen was blood. The receptor set was obtained from a woman aged 50 to 60 with Graves' ophthalmopathy.

This clonotype was seen more than once but under ten times. The chain couples TRBV15 to TRBJ1-1; 9 bases are a match to TRBD1. Germline loops: CDR1 LNHNV, CDR2 YYDKDF (reference sequence). V shed 7 bases and J 3 bases; nucleotides not matched to a gene: 6. This CDR3 comprises 14 residues. The CDR3: CATNPGQGHTEAFF. The DNA for the CDR3 is TGTGCCACCAACCCGGGACAGGGACACACTGAAGCTTTCTTT. The complete variable domain, with remaining parts taken from reference TRBV15 and TRBJ1-1, reads DAMVIQNPRYQVTQFGKPVTLSCSQTLNHNVMYWYQQKSSQAPKLLFHYYDKDFNNEADTPDNFQSRRPNTSFCFLDIRSPGLGDTAMYLCATNPGQGHTEAFFGQGTRLTVV.

This clonotype was recorded a few times. The chain joins TRBV3-1 to TRBJ2-5, with D perhaps TRBD1 (6 bases). The CDR3 runs 16 residues. The ends were cut back, 0 bases at V and 2 bases at J, with 13 bases in the middle. Germline values: CDR1 LGHDT, CDR2 YNNKEL (reference sequence). The CDR3 protein is CASSQEFQGLQETQYF. The CDR3 coding sequence is TGTGCCAGCAGCCAAGAGTTTCAGGGGCTACAAGAGACCCAGTACTTC.

This clonotype has a count of ten or more. The chain couples TRBV7-2 to TRBJ1-2; D possibly corresponds to TRBD1 (5 bases). Germline-derived CDR1 and CDR2 are SGHTA and FQGNSA. The CDR3 covers 12 residues. Between the trimmed V and J ends, which lost 3 bases and 11 bases, there was a span of 13 bases. For the CDR3, the DNA is TGTGCCAGCAGCTTTGCGGAAGAGGGGTACACCTTC. Translation gives CASSFAEEGYTF.

This clonotype appeared many times. The rearrangement links TRBV28 to TRBJ2-1, with unresolved D. Trimming stripped 7 bases from V and 2 bases from J, with 15 bases between. CDR1 and CDR2 from the germline V gene are MDHEN and SYDVKM. The CDR3 runs to 15 residues. This CDR3 reads CASKAVAITYNEQFF. CDR3 bases: TGTGCCAGCAAAGCTGTCGCTATTACCTACAATGAGCAGTTCTTC.

This clonotype was seen only a few times. The chain links TRBV20-1 to TRBJ2-7; D could derive from TRBD1 or TRBD2 (5 bases each). This CDR3 contains 15 residues. The V gene's germline CDR1 is DFQATT and CDR2 SNEGSKA (reference sequence). V gave up 5 bases and J gave up 4 bases, with 21 bases separating them. CDR3 sequence: CSARSSGGVLYEQYF. CDR3 nucleotides: TGCAGTGCTCGGTCGAGTGGGGGAGTTCTGTACGAGCAGTACTTC.

This clonotype showed up many times. This sequence joins TRBV28 and TRBJ2-3; no clear D gene. V was pared by 3 bases and J by 0 bases, with 10 bases between. The CDR3 consists of 15 residues. The germline V gene has CDR1 MDHEN and CDR2 SYDVKM. The CDR3 DNA reads TGTGCCAGCAGTTTTCGCGTGCCTAGCACAGATACGCAGTATTTT. This sequence encodes CASSFRVPSTDTQYF.

At least ten counts were recorded for this clonotype. The chain combines TRBV7-2 with TRBJ2-7; tentatively, D is TRBD1 (6 bases). The CDR3 length is 16 residues. Germline V gene data show CDR1 as SGHTA and CDR2 as FQGNSA. Trimming removed 3 bases at V and 2 bases at J, with 17 bases between. The CDR3 loop is CASSFQPGQTTYEQYF. As DNA, the CDR3 is TGTGCCAGCAGCTTCCAACCGGGACAAACCACCTACGAGCAGTACTTC.

This clonotype was counted a single time. The rearrangement joins TRBV3-1 to TRBJ2-1; 12 nucleotides match TRBD2. Unmatched junction bases numbered 6, after V lost 2 bases and J lost 4 bases. The CDR3 contains 17 residues. The germline V gene encodes CDR1 LGHDT and CDR2 YNNKEL (reference sequence). The DNA of the CDR3 is TGTGCCAGCAGCCAACGCCAGGGACTAGCGGGTTACAATGAGCAGTTCTTC. It specifies CASSQRQGLAGYNEQFF.

The chain uses TRBV19 and TRBJ1-1, with TRBD1 as a possible D gene (6 bases). The CDR3 length is 15 residues. The germline CDR1 and CDR2 sequences are LNHDA and SQIVND (reference sequence). V was cut by 0 bases and J by 6 bases, with 14 bases left in between. For the CDR3, the DNA is TGTGCCAGTAGTATAGATTCTGCAGGGGTGGCTGAAGCTTTCTTT. Amino acid sequence: CASSIDSAGVAEAFF.

The chain has TRBV4-3 and TRBJ1-1; 11 nucleotides match TRBD1. Germline assignment: CDR1 LGHNA and CDR2 YSLEER. The CDR3 consists of 19 residues. V was clipped by 0 bases and J by 0 bases; unmatched bases: 9. Written as DNA, the CDR3 is TGCGCCAGCAGCCAAGATCGGGGGGGGACAGGGGGTTTGAACACTGAAGCTTTCTTT. It translates to CASSQDRGGTGGLNTEAFF.

This clonotype was observed a handful of times. This chain uses TRBV7-2 with TRBJ2-7, with 9 bases aligning to TRBD2. V gave up 1 base and J gave up 2 bases; unmatched junction bases: 6. This CDR3 region has 16 residues. Germline CDR1 is SGHTA and CDR2 is FQGNSA. The DNA for the CDR3 is TGTGCCAGCAGCTTAGAAGGCGGGAGGGCCCCCTACGAGCAGTACTTC. It yields the protein CASSLEGGRAPYEQYF.